This TCR beta chain derives from a study of blood T cell repertoires in COVID-19 (dated by TCRdb to about 2020). At the level of the whole study: Samples covering the acute and convalescent phases of COVID-19 were provided by collaborators in the United States, Italy and Spain. The prospective study material was composed of cDNA or gDNA derived from T cells, B-cell-depleted T cells, or PBMCs. Deeply sampled blood TCRbeta repertoires from subjects exposed to, actively infected with, or recovered from COVID-19 were included in the dataset. A freely available public database, intended as a resource for researchers studying the immune response to SARS-CoV-2, is where the repertoires were released. Samples were obtained from the ongoing ImmuneRACE study (first 160 participants) and from about 1,300 subjects provided by 6 global collaborators. Nearly every sample came with metadata listing a de-identified subject ID, COVID-19 status, age in years and sex. Where available, HLA class I and class II types were obtained from metadata supplied by the sample provider rather than from assay-based typing.

Collaborating institutions collected whole blood in K2EDTA tubes following their own protocols. Collaborator samples were shipped for TCRbeta analysis as frozen whole blood, isolated PBMCs, or DNA extracted from either sample type. TCRbeta CDR3 regions were amplified from genomic DNA by means of the immunoSEQ Assay, a bias-controlled multiplex PCR. The original methods were these. The number of nucleated cells in each sample was estimated from the amplification of reference gene primers within the assay. Sequence reads were collapsed and filtered to measure the absolute abundance of every unique TCRbeta CDR3 rearrangement. Productive Simpson clonality was computed per sample as the square root of Simpson's diversity index over productive rearrangements. TCRdb retrieved this table from immuneACCESS and kept in-frame rearrangements only. Not all clones are present; in checked studies, unresolved V genes account for under half, and no reason is known for the remainder. Clone size and V and J calls were adopted from that table, with D and trimming inferred from the DNA. Here the sample has tens of thousands of clones; approximately 93% occur a single time. Together, the top ten hold roughly 2% of the sample.

Points on this clone: Its antigen is still unknown. No qualities accompany the bases; no much larger clone lies one base away.

Inclusive of the bounding cysteine and phenylalanine, the CDR3 is 15 residues long. Solely the CDR3 DNA is kept, with 45 bases framed from the first base. Sequences SNHLY (CDR1) and FYNNEI (CDR2) are obtained from the germline V gene. For this chain, trimming is 6 bases at the V end and 1 base at the J end, and the number of junction bases without a gene match is 6. What the authors observed across the whole study: How much clinical and demographic metadata was included differed by source and by participant, and the metadata was provided uncurated.

Material for sequencing was peripheral blood. The rearrangement combines TRBV2 with TRBJ2-7, with 10 central nucleotides matching TRBD2. This TCR was sampled from a man aged 50-59 years with active COVID-19. The DNA is TGTGCCAGCAGCCTTCGGACTAGCGGTTCCTACGAGCAGTACTTC. It is translated as CASSLRTSGSYEQYF.